These T cell receptor beta chains were read from a single sample in a study of type 1 regulatory T cells. TCRdb re-analysed the reads in MiXCR, keeping a single row per CDR3 protein. Of around 69,000 distinct CDR3 sequences in the sample, approximately 64% were seen once. No antigen has been assigned to these receptors. Sequenced material: cultured T cells, either the whole culture or a sorted T cell fraction (not recorded which). These receptors were obtained from a human donor in good health. Both conserved end residues are part of each CDR3. D genes are given only for firm matches. The size entry is marked missing in some rows and otherwise reads once, few, many or a size class.

D gene: -
V gene: TRBV24-1
CDR3 length: 11
J gene: TRBJ2-7
clone size: -
CDR3 protein: CATRAGDEQYF
CDR3 DNA: TGTGCCACCAGGGCGGGTGACGAGCAGTACTTC

D gene: -
V gene: TRBV3-1
CDR3 length: 12
J gene: TRBJ2-7
clone size: few
CDR3 protein: CASSQLPYEQYF
CDR3 DNA: TGTGCCAGCAGCCAATTGCCGTACGAGCAGTACTTC

D gene: -
V gene: TRBV12-3/TRBV12-4
CDR3 length: 15
J gene: TRBJ2-5
clone size: -
CDR3 protein: CASSLANQGQETQYF
CDR3 DNA: TGTGCCAGCAGTTTAGCGAACCAGGGGCAAGAGACCCAGTACTTC

D gene: -
V gene: TRBV5-1
CDR3 length: 14
J gene: TRBJ1-1
clone size: many
CDR3 protein: CASSESEMNTEAFF
CDR3 DNA: TGCGCCAGCAGCGAATCAGAGATGAACACTGAAGCTTTCTTT

D gene: -
V gene: TRBV14
CDR3 length: 14
J gene: TRBJ2-5
clone size: -
CDR3 protein: CASSLQRFAETQYF
CDR3 DNA: TGTGCCAGCAGCCTACAGCGATTTGCAGAGACCCAGTACTTC

D gene: TRBD1
V gene: TRBV9
CDR3 length: 15
J gene: TRBJ2-7
clone size: few
CDR3 protein: CASSVAPGGAYEQYF
CDR3 DNA: TGTGCCAGCAGCGTAGCACCAGGGGGCGCTTACGAGCAGTACTTC

D gene: TRBD1
V gene: TRBV5-4
CDR3 length: 15
J gene: TRBJ2-2
clone size: -
CDR3 protein: CASSLGTGVTGELFF
CDR3 DNA: TGTGCCAGCAGCCTAGGGACAGGGGTCACCGGGGAGCTGTTTTTT

D gene: -
V gene: TRBV11-2
CDR3 length: 14
J gene: TRBJ2-2
clone size: -
CDR3 protein: CASSINANTGELFF
CDR3 DNA: TGTGCCAGCAGCATCAACGCGAACACCGGGGAGCTGTTTTTT

D gene: -
V gene: TRBV20-1
CDR3 length: 19
J gene: TRBJ1-5
clone size: -
CDR3 protein: CSARDVGRLDGISNQPQHF
CDR3 DNA: TGCAGTGCTAGAGATGTGGGACGACTGGATGGGATTAGCAATCAGCCCCAGCATTTT

D gene: TRBD2
V gene: TRBV20-1
CDR3 length: 13
J gene: TRBJ2-3
clone size: -
CDR3 protein: CSARPGLHVTQYF
CDR3 DNA: TGCAGTGCTCGACCGGGACTACACGTTACGCAGTATTTT

D gene: -
V gene: TRBV20-1
CDR3 length: 16
J gene: TRBJ1-5
clone size: -
CDR3 protein: CSARGGTPNSNQPQHF
CDR3 DNA: TGCAGTGCTAGGGGAGGGACACCCAATAGCAATCAGCCCCAGCATTTT

D gene: -
V gene: TRBV12-3/TRBV12-4
CDR3 length: 14
J gene: TRBJ1-4
clone size: -
CDR3 protein: CASSDKQGAEKLFF
CDR3 DNA: TGTGCCAGCAGTGACAAACAGGGTGCGGAAAAACTGTTTTTT

D gene: -
V gene: TRBV28
CDR3 length: 12
J gene: TRBJ2-1
clone size: many
CDR3 protein: CASSLLGSEQFF
CDR3 DNA: TGTGCCAGCAGTTTACTCGGGAGCGAGCAGTTCTTC

D gene: -
V gene: TRBV27
CDR3 length: 13
J gene: TRBJ1-2
clone size: few
CDR3 protein: CASSLAGNYGYTF
CDR3 DNA: TGTGCCAGCAGTTTAGCAGGGAACTATGGCTACACCTTC

D gene: TRBD2
V gene: TRBV6-5
CDR3 length: 16
J gene: TRBJ2-1
clone size: -
CDR3 protein: CASSYSIGGVEREQFF
CDR3 DNA: TGTGCCAGCAGTTACTCCATCGGGGGGGTCGAGAGGGAGCAGTTCTTC

D gene: TRBD1
V gene: TRBV7-9
CDR3 length: 18
J gene: TRBJ2-7
clone size: once
CDR3 protein: CASSLAPFGTGSSYEQYF
CDR3 DNA: TGTGCCAGCAGCTTAGCACCTTTTGGGACAGGGAGCTCCTACGAGCAGTACTTC

D gene: -
V gene: TRBV6-1
CDR3 length: 13
J gene: TRBJ2-7
clone size: few
CDR3 protein: CASSPGEGYEQYF
CDR3 DNA: TGTGCCAGCAGCCCCGGCGAAGGCTACGAGCAGTACTTC

D gene: -
V gene: TRBV12-5
CDR3 length: 12
J gene: TRBJ1-3
clone size: -
CDR3 protein: CASGSPGNTIYF
CDR3 DNA: TGTGCTAGTGGTTCTCCCGGAAACACCATATATTTT

D gene: TRBD2
V gene: TRBV20-1
CDR3 length: 16
J gene: TRBJ2-3
clone size: few
CDR3 protein: CSARDTSGRKTDTQYF
CDR3 DNA: TGCAGTGCTAGAGATACTAGCGGAAGAAAAACAGATACGCAGTATTTT

D gene: -
V gene: TRBV19
CDR3 length: 12
J gene: TRBJ2-3
clone size: -
CDR3 protein: CASSISRDTQYF
CDR3 DNA: TGTGCCAGTAGTATTAGTAGGGATACGCAGTATTTT

D gene: TRBD1
V gene: TRBV20-1
CDR3 length: 16
J gene: TRBJ1-2
clone size: -
CDR3 protein: CSAIQHGQDVLDGYTF
CDR3 DNA: TGCAGTGCTATCCAGCACGGACAGGATGTCTTAGACGGCTACACCTTC

D gene: -
V gene: TRBV5-1
CDR3 length: 14
J gene: TRBJ2-3
clone size: -
CDR3 protein: CASSLGGDTDTQYF
CDR3 DNA: TGCGCCAGCAGCTTGGGCGGAGACACAGATACGCAGTATTTT